These 3 T cell receptor beta chains came from one sample sequenced in a study of blood T cell repertoires in COVID-19. The table came from immunoSEQ multiplex PCR; TCRdb's copy has only in-frame clones and leaves some out. The table shows approximately 120,000 clones, with approximately 87% occurring only once. Sequenced input: peripheral blood. These receptors came from a woman aged 50 to 65 with acute or convalescent COVID-19.

The CDR3 bases are TGTGCCAGCAGCCATAAGACAGGGCCGGGCAGGCGGGCTTTCTTT. The encoded protein is CASSHKTGPGRRAFF. The chain joins TRBV3-1 (or the pseudogene TRBV3-2) to TRBJ1-1, with TRBD1 matching over 7 bases. The CDR3 consists of 15 residues. CDR1 is LGHDT and CDR2 is YNNKEL in the germline V gene (reference sequence). With 3 bases clipped from V and 11 bases from J, the junction kept 15 bases outside the gene matches.

This clone was detected a few times. The J gene is TRBJ1-2, the V gene TRBV9, with 10 bases aligning to TRBD1. The CDR3 covers 15 residues. V was clipped by 0 bases and J by 7 bases; unmatched bases: 6. The germline V gene has CDR1 SGDLS and CDR2 YYNGEE. The CDR3 reads CASSVGETGGSGYTF. The CDR3 DNA is TGTGCCAGCAGCGTAGGGGAGACAGGGGGCTCTGGCTACACCTTC.

The rearrangement joins TRBV5-6 to TRBJ2-3; D not resolved. Germline CDR1 SGHDT, CDR2 YYEEEE. The ends were cut back, 0 bases at V and 2 bases at J, with 10 bases in the middle. This CDR3 has 15 residues. The CDR3 protein is CASSLGPRTTDTQYF. CDR3 sequence (DNA): TGTGCCAGCAGCTTGGGTCCGCGAACCACAGATACGCAGTATTTT. The whole variable domain, remainder taken from reference TRBV5-6 and TRBJ2-3, is DAGVTQSPTHLIKTRGQQVTLRCSPKSGHDTVSWYQQALGQGPQFIFQYYEEEERQRGNFPDRFSGHQFPNYSSELNVNALLLGDSALYLCASSLGPRTTDTQYFGPGTRLTVL.